This TCR beta chain was retrieved from a study of OX40 agonist ivuxolimab in advanced cancers. Study-wide background: The dose-escalation group included hepatocellular carcinoma, melanoma, renal cell carcinoma and head and neck cancer. Partial responses were seen in three patients, one with hepatocellular carcinoma and two with cutaneous melanoma. Study results and caveats: Partial responders at 0.1-3.0 mg/kg had among the lowest clonal expansion. Expanded peripheral T-cell antigen specificity went undetermined.

The method was immunoSEQ multiplex PCR; TCRdb's version includes in-frame clones alone and lacks a portion of them. The sample shows some 82,000 clones, about 93% of them seen only once. In the case of this clone: What it binds is not known.

The sequence was collected from an adult with an advanced solid tumor such as melanoma, head and neck, liver or kidney cancer. The sequencing used CD4+ or CD8+ T cells sorted from blood, collected in a trial of the OX40 agonist ivuxolimab.

CDR3 amino acids: CASSHGTASDPGANVLTF. CDR3 nucleotides: TGTGCCAGCAGCCACGGGACAGCCTCCGACCCTGGGGCCAACGTCCTGACTTTC. This chain links TRBV11-3 with TRBJ2-6; 7 bases fit TRBD1. CDR1 and CDR2 from the germline V gene are SGHNT and YENEEA. This CDR3 spans 18 amino acids. V lost 5 bases, J lost 2 bases, and 12 bases stayed unmatched.